Listed below are T cell receptor beta chains from one sample, sequenced in a study of T cell repertoires in cytomegalovirus infection. For these TCRs, the target antigens are not known. TCRdb fed the reads into MiXCR, producing one record per CDR3 protein. The sample lists fewer than 650,000 distinct CDR3 sequences, around two fifths occurring once. The sample here was cultured PBMCs, taken from culture after CMV antigen stimulation. These receptors all come from a human donor in good health (CMV status not recorded). Some clones in this sample may be carry-over from other donors' samples. Each CDR3 is given with its conserved first and last residue. The order of the fields is V gene, CDR3 protein.

V gene: TRBV7-2; CDR3 protein: CASSPGYGYTF
V gene: TRBV7-2; CDR3 protein: CASSFTDRVGGNTIYF
V gene: TRBV4-3; CDR3 protein: CASSQEAQGAGEYGYTF
V gene: TRBV18; CDR3 protein: CASSPGAHPNYGYTF
V gene: TRBV7-8; CDR3 protein: CASIPKRGYNEQFF
V gene: TRBV7-6; CDR3 protein: CASSLGDSGQPQHF
V gene: TRBV19; CDR3 protein: CASSTTVFYGYTF
V gene: TRBV19; CDR3 protein: CASSISGTGDYNEQFF
V gene: TRBV27; CDR3 protein: CASSFRLLALGASRVGNTIYF
V gene: TRBV12-3/TRBV12-4; CDR3 protein: CASTRGQGVEKLFF
V gene: TRBV20-1; CDR3 protein: CSARDLNYNSPLHF
V gene: TRBV7-8; CDR3 protein: CASSERGLRDTQYF
V gene: TRBV7-2; CDR3 protein: CASSLDGQSSYEQYF
V gene: TRBV5-6; CDR3 protein: CASSLELPVNEQFF
V gene: TRBV7-2; CDR3 protein: CASSFSVGVRETQYF
V gene: TRBV11-2; CDR3 protein: CASSLDRGQGAPDTQYF
V gene: TRBV19; CDR3 protein: CASSPQGASYEQYF
V gene: TRBV7-2; CDR3 protein: CATAGQGDSDTQYF
V gene: TRBV12-3/TRBV12-4; CDR3 protein: CASSRVQDGGEKLFF
V gene: TRBV6-8; CDR3 protein: CASSYSPGELFF
V gene: TRBV27; CDR3 protein: CASRSQAYSNQPQHF
V gene: TRBV19; CDR3 protein: CASSSSGLAGDTQYF
V gene: TRBV7-2; CDR3 protein: CASSSSGGKYEQYF